This note documents a single T cell receptor beta chain sequence. The data originate from a study of Ad26.COV2.S vaccination and SARS-CoV-2 variants. Treatment here: roughly 20 received Ad26.COV2.S at low or high dose, single or two shots; about 5 received placebo; per-sample allocation not given. Vaccine and placebo recipients were sampled on day 63 after the first injection. Clones were read by immunoSEQ multiplex PCR, and TCRdb kept only the in-frame ones, dropping some. Found here are about 440,000 clones, around 88% of them singletons; the top ten hold more than 10%. Germline-derived CDR1 and CDR2 are LNHDA and SQIVND (reference sequence). Trimming removed 3 bases at V and 0 bases at J, with 8 bases between. This CDR3 comprises 14 residues.

The material sequenced was peripheral blood, taken in a trial of Ad26.COV2.S vaccine versus placebo. The rearrangement joins TRBV19 to TRBJ1-2; tentative D call: TRBD1 (5 bases). The TCR sequence derives from a person aged 18-65 years who received the Ad26.COV2.S COVID-19 vaccine or a placebo. The CDR3 reads CASSMGPTNYGYTF. The CDR3 DNA is TGTGCCAGTAGTATGGGACCCACTAACTATGGCTACACCTTC.